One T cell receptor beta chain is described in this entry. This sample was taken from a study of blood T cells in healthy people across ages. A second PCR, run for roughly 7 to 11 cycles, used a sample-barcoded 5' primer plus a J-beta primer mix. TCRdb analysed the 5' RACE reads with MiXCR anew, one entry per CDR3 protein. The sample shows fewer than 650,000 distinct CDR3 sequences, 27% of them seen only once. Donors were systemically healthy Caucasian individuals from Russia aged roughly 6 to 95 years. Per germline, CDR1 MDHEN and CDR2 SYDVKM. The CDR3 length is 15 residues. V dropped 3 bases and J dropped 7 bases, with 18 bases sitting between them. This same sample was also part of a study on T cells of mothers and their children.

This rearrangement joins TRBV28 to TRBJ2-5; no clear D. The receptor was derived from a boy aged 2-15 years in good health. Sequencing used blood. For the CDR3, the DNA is TGTGCCAGCAGTTTCCGTGGCAGTCCTTTTGCGACCCAGTACTTC. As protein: CASSFRGSPFATQYF.